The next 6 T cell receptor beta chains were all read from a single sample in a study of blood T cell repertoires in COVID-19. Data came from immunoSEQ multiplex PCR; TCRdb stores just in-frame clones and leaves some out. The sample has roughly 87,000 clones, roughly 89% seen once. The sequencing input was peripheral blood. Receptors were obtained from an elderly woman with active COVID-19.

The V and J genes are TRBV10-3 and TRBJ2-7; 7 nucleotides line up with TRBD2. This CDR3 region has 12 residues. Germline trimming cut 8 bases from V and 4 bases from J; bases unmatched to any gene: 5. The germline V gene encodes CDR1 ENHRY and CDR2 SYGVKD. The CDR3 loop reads CAIRDYVYEQYF. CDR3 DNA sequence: TGTGCCATCCGGGACTACGTATACGAGCAGTACTTC.

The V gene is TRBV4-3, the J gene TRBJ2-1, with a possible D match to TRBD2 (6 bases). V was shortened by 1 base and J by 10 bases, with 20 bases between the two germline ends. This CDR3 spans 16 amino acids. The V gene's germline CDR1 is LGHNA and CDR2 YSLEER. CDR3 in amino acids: CASSQVGTSLQHEQFF. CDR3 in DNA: TGCGCCAGCAGCCAAGTTGGGACTTCCTTACAGCACGAGCAGTTCTTC.

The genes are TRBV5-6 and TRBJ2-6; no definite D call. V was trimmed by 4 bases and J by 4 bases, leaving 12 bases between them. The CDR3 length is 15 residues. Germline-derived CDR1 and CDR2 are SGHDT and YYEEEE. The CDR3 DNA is TGTGCCAGCAGCCCTGGTATTGCGGGGGCCAACGTCCTGACTTTC. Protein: CASSPGIAGANVLTF.

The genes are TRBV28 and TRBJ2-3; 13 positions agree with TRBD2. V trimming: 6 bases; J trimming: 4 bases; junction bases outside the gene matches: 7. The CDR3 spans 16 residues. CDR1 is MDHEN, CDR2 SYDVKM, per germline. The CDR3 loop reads CASSSGLAGVADTQYF. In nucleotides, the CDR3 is TGTGCCAGCAGCTCCGGACTAGCGGGAGTTGCAGATACGCAGTATTTT.

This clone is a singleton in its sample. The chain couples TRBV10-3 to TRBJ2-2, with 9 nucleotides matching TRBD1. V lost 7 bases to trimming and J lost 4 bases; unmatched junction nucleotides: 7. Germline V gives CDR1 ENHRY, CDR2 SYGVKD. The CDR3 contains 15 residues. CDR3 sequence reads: CAIKGTGLFTGELFF. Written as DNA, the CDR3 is TGTGCCATCAAGGGGACAGGGTTATTCACCGGGGAGCTGTTTTTT.

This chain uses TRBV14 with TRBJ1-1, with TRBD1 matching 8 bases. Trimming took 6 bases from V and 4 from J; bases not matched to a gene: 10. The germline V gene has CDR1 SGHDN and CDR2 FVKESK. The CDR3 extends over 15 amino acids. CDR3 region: CASSQRQGWGTEAFF. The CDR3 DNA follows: TGTGCCAGCAGTCAAAGACAGGGGTGGGGCACTGAAGCTTTCTTT.